These 27 T cell receptor beta chains came from one sample sequenced in a study of shared clonotypes between healthy human individuals. Assay used: immunoSEQ multiplex PCR; TCRdb lists only in-frame clones, some missing. This table has more than 900,000 clones, 75% to 80% appearing once. The material sequenced was memory CD4+ T cells from PBMCs. Described subset: CD45RA-negative fraction. Source of these receptors: a man in his late teens or twenties in good health. Some clones in this sample may be carry-over from other donors' samples.

This clone appeared a few times. The chain joins TRBV28 to TRBJ2-1, with 9 bases identical to TRBD2. Unmatched junction bases numbered 9, after V lost 6 bases and J lost 6 bases. Germline CDR1 is MDHEN and CDR2 is SYDVKM. The CDR3 is 15 amino acids. This chain's CDR3 is CASRPRGSGSNEQFF. The CDR3 DNA follows: TGTGCCAGCAGACCTCGGGGTAGCGGGAGCAATGAGCAGTTCTTC. Together with reference TRBV28 and TRBJ2-1, the CDR3 gives the full variable domain: DVKVTQSSRYLVKRTGEKVFLECVQDMDHENMFWYRQDPGLGLRLIYFSYDVKMKEKGDIPEGYSVSREKKERFSLILESASTNQTSMYLCASRPRGSGSNEQFFGPGTRLTVL.

This chain connects TRBV4-1 to TRBJ2-1; 8 positions match TRBD2. CDR1 is MGHRA, CDR2 YSYEKL, per germline. The trim removed 4 bases at V and 9 bases at J, leaving 5 bases unmatched. This CDR3 spans 13 amino acids. The CDR3 loop reads CASSLARGGEQFF. Written as DNA, the CDR3 is TGCGCCAGCAGCCTCGCCCGGGGGGGTGAGCAGTTCTTC.

The chain joins TRBV19 to TRBJ2-3, with D maybe TRBD1 (6 bases). The CDR3 totals 17 residues. Germline assignment: CDR1 LNHDA and CDR2 SQIVND (reference sequence). Trimming shortened V by 11 bases and J by 0 bases, and 24 bases separated the two germline ends. Here the CDR3 DNA reads TGTGCCGGGACACCACTCGGGTTAGGCCCGAGCACAGATACGCAGTATTTT. It yields the protein CAGTPLGLGPSTDTQYF.

The chain joins TRBV5-6 to TRBJ1-2, with unresolved D. Looked up from germline, CDR1 is SGHDT and CDR2 is YYEEEE. V was shortened by 2 bases and J by 8 bases, with 13 bases between the two germline ends. CDR3 length: 13 amino acids. The CDR3 loop is CASSFFEQAGYTF. In nucleotides, the CDR3 is TGTGCCAGCAGCTTTTTTGAGCAGGCGGGCTACACCTTC.

This clone was observed a few times. The chain recombines TRBV4-2 with TRBJ2-3; D is ambiguous. CDR1 is LGHNA and CDR2 is YNFKEQ in the germline V gene. The CDR3 consists of 16 residues. V was cut by 1 base and J by 2 bases, with 13 bases left in between. CDR3 nucleotides: TGTGCCAGCAGCCAAGTTCAGCAAGGAGACACAGATACGCAGTATTTT. This translates into CASSQVQQGDTDTQYF.

Here the CDR3 reads CAISARPDSYEQYF. For the CDR3, the DNA is TGTGCCATCAGTGCCAGACCTGACTCCTACGAGCAGTACTTC. The chain employs TRBV10-3 and TRBJ2-7; D ambiguous. The V gene's germline CDR1 is ENHRY and CDR2 SYGVKD. Deletions cut 4 bases from V and 0 bases from J, with 10 bases between. The CDR3 loop spans 14 amino acids.

The genes are TRBV19 and TRBJ1-2, with no clear D. Looked up from germline, CDR1 is LNHDA and CDR2 is SQIVND (reference sequence). The ends were cut back, 7 bases at V and 7 bases at J, with 13 bases in the middle. The CDR3 extends over 12 amino acids. The CDR3 nucleotides read TGTGCCAGTACATTCGGCGGAGCTGGCTACACCTTC. Translated: CASTFGGAGYTF.

The chain has TRBV6-5 and TRBJ1-1, with 8 bases that match TRBD1. Germline V lookup: CDR1 MNHEY, CDR2 SVGAGI. There are 13 residues in the CDR3. V gave up 7 bases and J gave up 8 bases; unmatched junction bases: 9. The CDR3 loop is CASIQSGQGEAFF. CDR3 DNA: TGTGCCAGCATTCAAAGCGGACAGGGAGAAGCTTTCTTT.

The V and J genes are TRBV30 and TRBJ2-7; 10 bases are a match to TRBD2. V shed 5 bases, J shed 2 bases, and the junction held 0 bases outside the gene matches. The CDR3 sequence is 12 residues long. Per the germline V gene, CDR1 is GTSNPN and CDR2 is SVGIG (reference sequence). CDR3 sequence reads: CAWGLAAYEQYF. CDR3 sequence (DNA): TGTGCCTGGGGACTAGCGGCCTACGAGCAGTACTTC.

J is TRBJ2-2 and V is TRBV30; the match to TRBD2 covers 10 bases. V dropped 4 bases and J dropped 5; count of bases not matched to a gene: 10. CDR1 and CDR2 (germline): GTSNPN, SVGIG (reference sequence). This CDR3 has 16 residues. CDR3 DNA sequence: TGTGCCTGGAAGGGATCTAGCGGGAGTTTTACCGGGGAGCTGTTTTTT. This encodes CAWKGSSGSFTGELFF. Based on the CDR3 plus reference TRBV30 and TRBJ2-2, the full variable domain is SQTIHQWPATLVQPVGSPLSLECTVEGTSNPNLYWYRQAAGRGLQLLFYSVGIGQISSEVPQNLSASRPQDRQFILSSKKLLLSDSGFYLCAWKGSSGSFTGELFFGEGSRLTVL.

The chain combines TRBV15 with TRBJ2-3; D perhaps matches TRBD1 (6 bases). In germline, CDR1 is LNHNV, CDR2 YYDKDF (reference sequence). V shed 0 bases and J shed 0 bases, with 13 bases lying between them. This CDR3 has 17 amino acids. The CDR3 DNA reads TGTGCCACCAGCAGAGACAGACAGGCAAGGAGCACAGATACGCAGTATTTT. Encoded protein: CATSRDRQARSTDTQYF.

V usage is TRBV27 and J usage is TRBJ2-7; 9 positions match TRBD1. From germline, CDR1 is MNHEY and CDR2 SMNVEV (reference sequence). J was trimmed by 1 base and V by 6 bases; bases with no gene match: 7. The CDR3 sequence is 15 residues long. The CDR3 sequence: CASRGTGTGSYEQYF. The CDR3 nucleotides read TGTGCCAGCAGGGGTACCGGGACAGGGTCCTACGAGCAGTACTTC.

A note on this clone: A far larger clone is just one base off, so this is likely a read error. The chain uses TRBV18 and TRBJ1-1; 8 bases map to TRBD1. This CDR3 has 13 residues. V was pared by 3 bases and J by 6 bases, with 3 bases of the junction left unmatched. Germline lookup yields CDR1 KGHSH and CDR2 LQKENI. The CDR3 reads CASSPDRVAEAFF. CDR3 DNA: TGTGCCAGCTCACCGGACAGGGTGGCTGAAGCTTTCTTT.

The chain recombines TRBV9 with TRBJ2-4, with 10 bases that match TRBD2. Germline V gene data show CDR1 as SGDLS and CDR2 as YYNGEE. The CDR3 has 14 amino acids. V was clipped by 0 bases and J by 8 bases; unmatched bases: 2. Here the CDR3 reads CASSVASGRDIQYF. Here the CDR3 DNA reads TGTGCCAGCAGCGTAGCTAGCGGGAGAGACATTCAGTACTTC. The whole variable domain, remainder taken from reference TRBV9 and TRBJ2-4, is DSGVTQTPKHLITATGQRVTLRCSPRSGDLSVYWYQQSLDQGLQFLIQYYNGEERAKGNILERFSAQQFPDLHSELNLSSLELGDSALYFCASSVASGRDIQYFGAGTRLSVL.

The J gene is TRBJ2-7, the V gene TRBV18; tentative D call: TRBD2 (5 bases). The CDR3 runs 15 residues. The germline V gene has CDR1 KGHSH and CDR2 LQKENI. Between the trimmed V and J ends, which lost 4 bases and 3 bases, there was a span of 16 bases. The CDR3 nucleotides are TGTGCCAGCTCACTTACTAGAGACCATTTCTACGAGCAGTACTTC. Its translation is CASSLTRDHFYEQYF.

In regard to this clone: Other DNA sequences of this sample code for an identical CDR3. Here the CDR3 DNA reads TGCGCCAGCAGCCAAGGGACAAGCGGGAGGATCTACGAGCAGTACTTC. It specifies CASSQGTSGRIYEQYF. The chain is built from TRBV4-1 and TRBJ2-7, with 9 bases matching TRBD2. CDR3 length: 16 residues. CDR1 MGHRA and CDR2 YSYEKL come from the germline V gene. With 1 base clipped from V and 3 bases from J, the junction kept 7 bases outside the gene matches.

This chain joins TRBV6-1 and TRBJ2-3; no clear D. V was pared by 0 bases and J by 6 bases, with 10 bases between. The length of the CDR3 is 14 residues. Germline V gives CDR1 MNHNS, CDR2 SASEGT. The CDR3: CASSEALFGDTQYF. For the CDR3, the DNA is TGTGCCAGCAGTGAAGCGCTCTTTGGGGATACGCAGTATTTT.

This chain connects TRBV28 to TRBJ2-7, with TRBD2 matching 9 bases. The J call could be wrong; TRBJ2-1 is a better fit for the DNA end. This CDR3 comprises 14 residues. Germline values: CDR1 MDHEN, CDR2 SYDVKM. CDR3 in DNA: TGTGCCAGCAGGATGGCGGGAGGGTTCAATGAGCAGTTCTTC. Translating gives CASRMAGGFNEQFF.

The chain has TRBV9 and TRBJ2-7, with 10 bases that match TRBD2. The CDR3 runs to 16 residues. Germline V gene sequence: CDR1 SGDLS, CDR2 YYNGEE. Germline trimming cut 0 bases from V and 3 bases from J; bases unmatched to any gene: 6. As DNA, the CDR3 is TGTGCCAGCAGCGTAGGAGTTAGCGGGAGGTACTACGAGCAGTACTTC. Protein product: CASSVGVSGRYYEQYF.

The V call is TRBV10-3, the J call TRBJ1-5, with TRBD1 as a possible D gene (5 bases). Germline assignment: CDR1 ENHRY and CDR2 SYGVKD. Trimming stripped 3 bases from V and 9 bases from J, with 9 bases between. This CDR3 spans 12 amino acids. The CDR3 DNA reads TGTGCCATCAGTGACGGGGGTCGGCCCCAGCATTTT. It is translated as CAISDGGRPQHF.

Concerning this clone: This may be a read error: a much more frequent sequence differs by one nucleotide. Other DNA sequences in this specimen translate into the identical CDR3. The chain recombines TRBV30 with TRBJ2-1; 7 nucleotides agree with TRBD2. Germline CDR1 and CDR2: GTSNPN and SVGIG (reference sequence). J was trimmed by 0 bases and V by 3 bases; bases with no gene match: 5. This CDR3 comprises 15 residues. This CDR3 is CAWSVGGSSYNEQFF. The CDR3 DNA is TGTGCCTGGAGCGTCGGCGGGAGCTCCTACAATGAGCAGTTCTTC.

The sample holds one count of this clone. V and J are TRBV25-1 and TRBJ1-1, with a tentative D call TRBD1 (6 bases). CDR3 length: 14 residues. Germline V gene lookup returns CDR1 MGHDK and CDR2 SYGVNS. The ends were cut back, 1 base at V and 4 bases at J, with 10 bases in the middle. The CDR3: CASSEFLGGTEAFF. In DNA, the CDR3 is TGTGCCAGCAGTGAATTTTTAGGGGGCACTGAAGCTTTCTTT.

V usage is TRBV7-3 and J usage is TRBJ2-3, with 7 bases aligning to TRBD2. The CDR3 has 16 residues. Germline CDR1 is SGHTA and CDR2 is FQGTGA. J lost 2 bases, V lost 2 bases, and 7 bases had no gene match. The CDR3 coding sequence is TGTGCCAGCAGCTTAGGGTCTAGCGGTCACACAGATACGCAGTATTTT. Translation gives CASSLGSSGHTDTQYF.

The rearrangement links TRBV19 to TRBJ2-1, with 12 nucleotides matching TRBD2. The junction had 5 bases not matched to a gene; V was cut back by 3 bases and J by 2 bases. Germline lookup yields CDR1 LNHDA and CDR2 SQIVND (reference sequence). This CDR3 spans 17 amino acids. DNA of the CDR3: TGTGCCAGTAGTATCCTGACTAGCGGGAGAACCTACAATGAGCAGTTCTTC. It translates to CASSILTSGRTYNEQFF.

This clone has a handful of counts. The V and J genes are TRBV19 and TRBJ2-2; D unclear. Trimming pared 3 bases from V and 5 bases from J, leaving 13 bases between. The CDR3 consists of 15 residues. CDR1 and CDR2 (germline): LNHDA, SQIVND (reference sequence). CDR3 loop: CASSISRVWTGELFF. As DNA, the CDR3 is TGTGCCAGTAGTATTTCCCGGGTTTGGACCGGGGAGCTGTTTTTT.

For this clone: The sample has other DNA sequences that encode this CDR3 too. The chain employs TRBV5-1 and TRBJ2-3; D gene unclear. V lost 2 bases, J lost 5 bases, and 3 bases lay in between. The germline V gene encodes CDR1 SGHRS and CDR2 YFSETQ. The CDR3 consists of 11 residues. DNA of the CDR3: TGCGCCAGCAGCTTAAGAGATACGCAGTATTTT. It yields the protein CASSLRDTQYF. Full variable domain (rest looked up from reference TRBV5-1 and TRBJ2-3): KAGVTQTPRYLIKTRGQQVTLSCSPISGHRSVSWYQQTPGQGLQFLFEYFSETQRNKGNFPGRFSGRQFSNSRSEMNVSTLELGDSALYLCASSLRDTQYFGPGTRLTVL.

V usage is TRBV6-6 and J usage is TRBJ2-7; the D gene is possibly TRBD1 (5 bases). The CDR3 has 15 residues. Germline lookup yields CDR1 MNHNY and CDR2 SVGAGI (reference sequence). Deletions cut 2 bases from V and 2 bases from J, with 13 bases between. CDR3 sequence reads: CASSYGAVNTYEQYF. The CDR3, as DNA: TGTGCCAGCAGTTACGGGGCAGTAAATACCTACGAGCAGTACTTC.